A single sample gave rise to the 12 T cell receptor beta chains below, sequenced in a study of read filtering for tumor transcriptome and immune sequencing. The library was built from about 400 ng RNA with molecular barcoded adaptors for alpha/delta and beta/gamma chains. TCRdb reprocessed the reads via MiXCR and lists one record per CDR3 protein. The table shows about 38,000 distinct CDR3 sequences, with 14% occurring only once. Sequencing was carried out using a population of CD138-negative cells sorted from bone marrow. Receptor source: a donor aged 40 or older with multiple myeloma.

On this clonotype: This may be a read error, as it is one base from a much larger clone. As the CDR3 is not closed by the conserved phenylalanine or tryptophan, this likely results from a read error. The CDR3 bases are TGTGCCAGCAGCTTCGGCACCGGCACAGATACGCAGTATCTT. Protein product: CASSFGTGTDTQYL. The chain uses TRBV7-3 and TRBJ2-3; D remains unclear. V shed 3 bases and J shed 1 base, with 8 bases lying between them. The CDR3 length is 14 residues. From germline, CDR1 is SGHTA and CDR2 FQGTGA.

This clonotype was seen a few times. The gene calls are TRBV4-1 and TRBJ1-6; TRBD1 is a possible D gene (6 bases). This CDR3 contains 15 residues. Looked up from germline, CDR1 is MGHRA and CDR2 is YSYEKL. Trimming shortened V by 1 base and J by 7 bases, and 11 bases separated the two germline ends. Written as DNA, the CDR3 is TGCGCCAGCAGCCAAGGGGACATCCGAAATTCACCCCTCCACTTT. Protein: CASSQGDIRNSPLHF.

This clonotype occurred many times. The rearrangement uses TRBV20-1 and TRBJ1-6, with D maybe TRBD1 (5 bases). CDR1 and CDR2 (germline): DFQATT, SNEGSKA (reference sequence). The CDR3 runs to 13 residues. V lost 2 bases, J lost 12 bases, and 14 bases lay in between. The CDR3 coding sequence is TGCAGTGCTAGACCAGGGACGTACGAACCCCTCCACTTT. Translated: CSARPGTYEPLHF.

This clonotype came up many times. The CDR3 region has the DNA TGTGCCAGCAGCTTAGGGGGACTAGCGGGGGACTTATACGAGCAGTACTTC. This sequence encodes CASSLGGLAGDLYEQYF. The rearrangement links TRBV7-9 to TRBJ2-7, with 14 bases fitting TRBD2. The trim removed 1 base at V and 4 bases at J, leaving 6 bases unmatched. Germline V gene data show CDR1 as SEHNR and CDR2 as FQNEAQ (reference sequence). CDR3 length equals 17 residues.

In its sample, this clonotype was seen a few times. A much larger clone lies one base from this, so it may be a read error. The chain uses TRBV29-1 and TRBJ1-1; D call uncertain. From germline, CDR1 is SQVTM and CDR2 ANQGSEA. The CDR3 extends over 12 amino acids. CDR3: CSAQGGNTGAFF. The CDR3 DNA reads as TGCAGCGCCCAAGGCGGGAACACTGGAGCTTTCTTT. Drawing the rest from reference TRBV29-1 and TRBJ1-1, the complete variable domain is SAVISQKPSRDICQRGTSLTIQCQVDSQVTMMFWYRQQPGQSLTLIATANQGSEATYESGFVIDKFPISRPNLTFSTLTVSNMSPEDSSIYLCSAQGGNTGAFFGQGTRLTVV.

This clonotype came up many times. The chain joins TRBV6-1 to TRBJ1-5; D unclear. Germline loops: CDR1 MNHNS, CDR2 SASEGT. Trimming left V 7 bases short and J 10 bases short, with 11 bases between. The CDR3 contains 11 residues. CDR3 sequence reads: CASNFLGPQHF. The CDR3 DNA reads TGTGCCAGCAACTTTCTCGGCCCCCAGCATTTT.

CDR3 residues: CASSFRTSGNYNEQFF. CDR3 coding DNA: TGTGCCAGCAGCTTCCGGACTAGCGGAAACTACAATGAGCAGTTCTTC. The chain joins TRBV7-9 to TRBJ2-1; the match to TRBD2 covers 10 bases. CDR3 length: 16 residues. CDR1 and CDR2 (germline): SEHNR, FQNEAQ (reference sequence). Trimming took 3 bases from V and 3 from J; bases not matched to a gene: 5.

A note on this clonotype: This likely stems from a read error, as it lies one base from a far larger clone. The genes are TRBV6-5 and TRBJ1-5; the match to TRBD1 covers 9 bases. Germline values: CDR1 MNHEY, CDR2 SVGAGI. The CDR3 has 14 residues. The CDR3 protein is CVSDRDRAFLPQHF. The CDR3 DNA follows: TGTGTCAGCGACCGGGACAGGGCTTTTTTGCCCCAGCATTTT.

This clonotype was counted ten times or more. This rearrangement joins TRBV30 to TRBJ1-2; 7 bases align to TRBD1. This CDR3 region has 14 residues. Germline V gene sequence: CDR1 GTSNPN, CDR2 SVGIG (reference sequence). V was clipped by 0 bases and J by 8 bases; unmatched bases: 9. For the CDR3, the DNA is TGTGCCTGGAGTGTACGGGTAGGGGGCAGCGGCTACACCTTC. Its translation is CAWSVRVGGSGYTF.

The chain combines TRBV11-3 with TRBJ2-1, with D uncertain. V shed 5 bases and J shed 4 bases, with 9 bases lying between them. Germline loops: CDR1 SGHNT, CDR2 YENEEA. The length of the CDR3 is 13 residues. CDR3 sequence reads: CASSLAQYNEQFF. The CDR3 coding sequence is TGTGCCAGCAGCCTGGCCCAGTACAATGAGCAGTTCTTC. The full variable domain, with the rest looked up from reference TRBV11-3 and TRBJ2-1, is EAGVVQSPRYKIIEKKQPVAFWCNPISGHNTLYWYLQNLGQGPELLIRYENEEAVDDSQLPKDRFSAERLKGVDSTLKIQPAELGDSAVYLCASSLAQYNEQFFGPGTRLTVL.

This clonotype came up many times. V usage is TRBV7-3 and J usage is TRBJ2-3, with D unresolved. Germline V gene sequence: CDR1 SGHTA, CDR2 FQGTGA. The CDR3 is 16 residues long. V lost 3 bases to trimming and J lost 0 bases, with 13 bases between them. The CDR3 region is CASSFSGKTSTDTQYF. The CDR3, as DNA: TGTGCCAGCAGCTTCTCGGGCAAGACAAGCACAGATACGCAGTATTTT.

This clonotype has ten or more counts. A single base separates this from a much larger clone, so it may be a read error. The V gene is TRBV15, the J gene TRBJ2-1, with TRBD1 matching over 7 bases. The CDR3 has 15 residues. Germline CDR1 is LNHNV and CDR2 is YYDKDF (reference sequence). The CDR3 sequence is CVTSSPRTGHNEQFF. The CDR3 nucleotides are TGTGTCACCAGCAGTCCCCGGACAGGACACAATGAGCAGTTCTTC.